This T cell receptor (beta chain) was identified in a study of cytomegalovirus exposure and HLA in healthy donors. Clones were read by immunoSEQ multiplex PCR, and TCRdb kept only the in-frame ones, dropping some. The data show 65,000 or so clones, 94% seen once. The ends were cut back, 3 bases at V and 4 bases at J, with 7 bases in the middle. The CDR3 runs to 13 residues. Germline V gives CDR1 MNHNS, CDR2 SASEGT. This clone was detected only a few times. Material for sequencing was PBMCs. The chain employs TRBV6-1 and TRBJ1-5; perhaps TRBD1 as D (5 bases). The clonotype was recovered from a man in his late teens or twenties in good health and CMV-seropositive. The CDR3 sequence is CASSEEGNQPQHF. The CDR3 DNA is TGTGCCAGCAGTGAGGAGGGGAATCAGCCCCAGCATTTT.